This record looks at one T cell receptor (beta chain) sequence and its context. This record comes from a study of blood T cell repertoires in COVID-19. Across the whole study: COVID-19 samples collected from the United States, Italy and Spain covered acute and convalescent phases. Sources were T cells, B-cell-depleted T cells, or PBMCs; the material itself was cDNA or gDNA.

Authors' methods: How many nucleated cells were present was estimated from reference gene primer amplification. The protocol was immunoSEQ multiplex PCR, while the TCRdb copy is restricted to in-frame clones and leaves out a portion. The DNA gave D and trimming, while V, J and clone size come from that table. This sample has about 60,000 clones, with approximately 86% found just once. Specimen: peripheral blood. The receptor's source is a human donor with acute or convalescent COVID-19. The donor label of this sample is uncertain.

CDR3 region: CASSPGLAGTDTQYF. In DNA, the CDR3 is TGCGCCAGCAGCCCGGGACTAGCTGGCACAGATACGCAGTATTTT. V is TRBV5-1 and J is TRBJ2-3; 9 bases align to TRBD2. Germline loops: CDR1 SGHRS, CDR2 YFSETQ. V was pared by 4 bases and J by 1 base, with 4 bases of the junction left unmatched. The CDR3 extends over 15 amino acids.